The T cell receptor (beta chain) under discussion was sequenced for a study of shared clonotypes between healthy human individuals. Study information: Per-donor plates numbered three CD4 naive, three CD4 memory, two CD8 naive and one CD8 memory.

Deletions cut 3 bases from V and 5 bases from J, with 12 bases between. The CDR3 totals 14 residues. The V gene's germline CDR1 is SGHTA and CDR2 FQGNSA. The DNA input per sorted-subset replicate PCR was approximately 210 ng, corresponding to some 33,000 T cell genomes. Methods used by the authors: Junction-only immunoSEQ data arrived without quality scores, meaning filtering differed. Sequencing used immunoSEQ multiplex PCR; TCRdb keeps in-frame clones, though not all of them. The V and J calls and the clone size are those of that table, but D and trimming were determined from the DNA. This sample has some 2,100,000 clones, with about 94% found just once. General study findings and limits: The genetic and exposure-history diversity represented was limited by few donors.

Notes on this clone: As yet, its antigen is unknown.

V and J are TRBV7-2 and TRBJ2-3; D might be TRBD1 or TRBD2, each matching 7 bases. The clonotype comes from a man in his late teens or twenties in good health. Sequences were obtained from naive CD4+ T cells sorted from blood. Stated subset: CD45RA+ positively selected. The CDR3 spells CASSFGRGGDTQYF. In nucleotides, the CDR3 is TGTGCCAGCAGCTTCGGCAGGGGGGGAGATACGCAGTATTTT.